This T cell receptor (beta chain) was retrieved from a study of T-cell reconstitution after alpha-beta-depleted transplantation in children. The CDR3 spans 14 residues. Per the germline V gene, CDR1 is SGHRS and CDR2 is YFSETQ. V shed 1 base, J shed 4 bases, and the junction held 0 bases outside the gene matches. This clonotype was observed many times. A TCRbeta library incorporating unique molecular identifiers was prepared. TCRdb ran MiXCR on the PCR reads and lists one entry per CDR3 protein. This sample has some 200,000 distinct CDR3 sequences, with approximately 14% found just once. The specimen comprised PBMCs from the stem cell graft donor, sampled from the stem cell graft. The receptor's source is a human donor who donated a stem cell graft to a child with acute lymphoblastic leukemia. This sequence joins TRBV5-1 and TRBJ2-7, with 12 nucleotides matching TRBD2. As DNA, the CDR3 is TGCGCCAGCAGCTTGACTAGCGGGAGGTACGAGCAGTACTTC. It encodes CASSLTSGRYEQYF. Complete variable domain (other parts from reference TRBV5-1 and TRBJ2-7): KAGVTQTPRYLIKTRGQQVTLSCSPISGHRSVSWYQQTPGQGLQFLFEYFSETQRNKGNFPGRFSGRQFSNSRSEMNVSTLELGDSALYLCASSLTSGRYEQYFGPGTRLTVT.